This TCR beta chain was observed in a study of cytomegalovirus exposure and HLA in healthy donors. Study-level results: Association with HLA alleles at 0.05 false discovery rate was found for around 17,000 TCR beta sequences in a later analysis. Looking again later, the authors saw that most CMV-associated TCR beta chains seemed HLA-restricted.

Germline CDR1 and CDR2: SGDLS and YYNGEE. This CDR3 is built from 15 residues. V was clipped by 0 bases and J by 7 bases, with 11 bases between them. Primers for the PCR totalled 60 Vbeta and 13 Jbeta. Here immunoSEQ multiplex PCR was the method, and the copy in TCRdb shows in-frame clones only, minus some. The repertoire includes under 150,000 clones, approximately 81% of them detected once, and 1.5% to 2.5% sits in the top ten. The table lists this clone with a few counts. Antigen unknown. This clonotype originated in a man aged 18 to 29 in good health and CMV-seronegative. Material for sequencing was PBMCs. The chain recombines TRBV9 with TRBJ1-6; tentative D call: TRBD1 (6 bases). CDR3 coding DNA: TGTGCCAGCAGCGTAGAGGGACAAAGAAATTCACCCCTCCACTTT. It codes for CASSVEGQRNSPLHF.